The clone carrying this TCR beta chain was picked up one time. This CDR3 has 13 amino acids. The germline CDR1 and CDR2 sequences are KGHSH and LQKENI. Trimming removed 3 bases from V and 5 bases from J, with 10 bases in between. This sample stems from a study of blood T cell repertoires in COVID-19. Across the study: COVID-19 samples, acute and convalescent, were from the United States, Italy and Spain. PBMCs, B-cell-depleted T cells, or T cells were the source of the cDNA or gDNA that made up the material.

In the authors' workflow: From reference gene primer amplification, estimates of nucleated cell counts were derived. TCRdb keeps only in-frame clones here, not all; method: immunoSEQ multiplex PCR. The DNA was the basis for D and trimming; V, J and clone size are from that table. The data contain roughly 50,000 clones, 80% to 90% of them singletons. The J gene is TRBJ1-1, the V gene TRBV18; D call uncertain. This TCR derives from a woman of 80 years or more with acute or convalescent COVID-19. The sequencing sample was made of peripheral blood. The CDR3 sequence: CASSPSQDTEAFF. CDR3 nucleotides: TGTGCCAGCTCACCCTCGCAGGATACTGAAGCTTTCTTT. Full variable domain (missing parts from reference TRBV18 and TRBJ1-1): NAGVMQNPRHLVRRRGQEARLRCSPMKGHSHVYWYRQLPEEGLKFMVYLQKENIIDESGMPKERFSAEFPKEGPSILRIQQVVRGDSAAYFCASSPSQDTEAFFGQGTRLTVV.